The 3 T cell receptor beta chains below were found in one sample sequenced in a study of OX40 agonist ivuxolimab in advanced cancers. Only in-frame clones appear in the TCRdb table, and some are missing; sequencing was by immunoSEQ multiplex PCR. The table includes tens of thousands of clones, around 89% detected once. The sample in question was CD4+ or CD8+ T cells sorted from blood, obtained in a trial of the OX40 agonist ivuxolimab. The receptors here all came from an adult with an advanced solid tumor such as melanoma, head and neck, liver or kidney cancer.

The DNA of the CDR3 is TGCAGCGTCCATAGGAACACTGAAGCTTTCTTT. Its protein is CSVHRNTEAFF. The V call is TRBV29-1, the J call TRBJ1-1; D is ambiguous. Germline V gene sequence: CDR1 SQVTM, CDR2 ANQGSEA. Trimming removed 6 bases at V and 1 base at J, with 6 bases between. The CDR3 is 11 amino acids.

The rearrangement uses TRBV19 and TRBJ2-7; 8 bases are a match to TRBD1. V lost 1 base to trimming and J lost 1 base; unmatched junction nucleotides: 3. Germline V gives CDR1 LNHDA, CDR2 SQIVND (reference sequence). This CDR3 spans 15 amino acids. The CDR3 loop is CASSIGQGASYEQYF. The CDR3 DNA is TGTGCCAGTAGTATAGGGCAGGGGGCTTCCTACGAGCAGTACTTC.

The chain recombines TRBV19 with TRBJ1-2; TRBD1 matches at 7 bases. In germline, CDR1 is LNHDA, CDR2 SQIVND (reference sequence). Trimming at V came to 3 bases and at J to 3 bases, leaving 4 bases not matched to a gene. The CDR3 spans 14 residues. The CDR3 DNA reads TGTGCCAGTAGTATGTTGGGACAGCACTATGGCTACACCTTC. Translated: CASSMLGQHYGYTF.